These 21 T cell receptor beta chains share one sample of origin, sequenced in a study of T cells in women clearing cervical HPV infection. Produced via immunoSEQ multiplex PCR; TCRdb's table is partial and in-frame only. The listing records roughly 37,000 clones. Sequencing was done on a sample of blood buffy coat. The source is a woman between 18 and 70 years old with a cervical HPV16 infection that either progressed to CIN3+ or cleared (not recorded which).

A remark on this clone: The sequenced fragment ends 3 residues before the CDR3 boundary, so the rest is inferred from the germline J gene. V and J are TRBV7-6 and TRBJ2-2, with D possibly being TRBD1 (6 bases). The germline V gene encodes CDR1 SGHVS and CDR2 FNYEAQ. The CDR3 consists of 17 residues. CDR3: CASSLEPGQSLNEKLFF. CDR3 bases read: TGTGCCAGCAGCTTAGAGCCTGGACAGAGTCTAAATGAAAAG.

A remark on this clone: The read terminates 3 residues ahead of where the CDR3 ends, so the germline J gene completes it. The J gene is TRBJ2-1, the V gene TRBV14; no clear D. Looked up from germline, CDR1 is SGHDN and CDR2 is FVKESK. V lost 5 bases and J lost 6, with 23 bases in between. This CDR3 region has 17 residues. Partial CDR3 DNA: TGTGCCAGCAGCTCCCGTCACATGGGTTTTACGGGCAATGAG. Protein sequence: CASSSRHMGFTGNE. The full CDR3 reads CASSSRHMGFTGNEQFF. The variable domain in full, completed from reference TRBV14 and TRBJ2-1, reads EAGVTQFPSHSVIEKGQTVTLRCDPISGHDNLYWYRRVMGKEIKFLLHFVKESKQDESGMPNNRFLAERTGGTYSTLKVQPAELEDSGVYFCASSSRHMGFTGNEQFFGPGTRLTVL.

As regards this clone: The CDR3 end is not reached by the read, which stops 3 residues before it; the germline J gene fills it in. The V and J genes are TRBV6-2 or TRBV6-3 and TRBJ2-3; D ambiguous. V shed 2 bases and J shed 2 bases, with 11 bases lying between them. Germline CDR1 and CDR2: MNHEY and SVGEGT. This CDR3 region has 15 residues. The CDR3 region is CASSYDSADTDTQYF. Partial CDR3 DNA: TGTGCCAGCAGTTACGATTCTGCGGACACAGATACG.

As concerns this clone: The observed sequence ends 3 residues before the CDR3 terminus, with the missing tail filled in from the germline J gene. The chain recombines TRBV5-1 with TRBJ2-3; 9 nucleotides agree with TRBD1. Germline-derived CDR1 and CDR2 are SGHRS and YFSETQ. The CDR3 has 15 amino acids. The CDR3 sequence: CASSLQTGGDQPQYF. The sequenced CDR3 bases are TGCGCCAGCAGCTTACAGACAGGGGGAGACCAGCCG.

In regard to this clone: The CDR3 is cut off 3 residues early in the read; its end comes from the germline J gene. V and J are TRBV23-1 and TRBJ2-3, with 7 positions matching TRBD1. TRBV23-1 is annotated as an ORF whose role is uncertain. CDR3 size: 16 residues. The CDR3 sequence: CASGGQGVFENQPQYF. The sequenced part of the CDR3 DNA is TGCGCCAGCGGGGGTCAGGGGGTATTTGAAAATCAGCCG.

On this clone: The missing CDR3 end, 3 residues past where the read stops, is filled in from the germline J gene. This chain connects TRBV29-1 to TRBJ2-7; 10 bases agree with TRBD2. CDR3 length equals 14 residues. V dropped 5 bases and J dropped 1; count of bases not matched to a gene: 5. The germline CDR1 and CDR2 sequences are SQVTM and ANQGSEA. CDR3 DNA (partial): TGCAGCGTTTCAGGGACTAGCGTTTCCTACGAG. As protein: CSVSGTSVSYE. The whole CDR3 protein reads CSVSGTSVSYEQYF.

Remarks on this clone: The CDR3 end falls 3 residues outside the read, so it is completed with the germline J gene. V is TRBV12-5 and J is TRBJ2-1; 8 bases agree with TRBD2. The V gene end was trimmed by 6 bases and the J gene end by 5 bases; junction bases not matched to a gene: 9. This CDR3 has 15 amino acids. Germline values: CDR1 LGHNT, CDR2 FRNRAP. CDR3 sequence: CASGYGGAIDNEQFF. CDR3 DNA (partial): TGTGCTAGTGGATACGGGGGGGCCATTGACAATGAG.

Concerning this clone: The CDR3 goes on 3 residues after the read ends, and that part is filled in from the germline J gene. The J gene is TRBJ2-1, the V gene TRBV2; D may be TRBD1 (6 bases). The CDR3 has 16 amino acids. Trimming left V 2 bases short and J 6 bases short, with 17 bases between. Germline CDR1 reads SNHLY; CDR2 reads FYNNEI. The CDR3 is CASSERQGRGVNEQFF. CDR3 bases read: TGTGCCAGCAGTGAAAGGCAGGGGAGAGGAGTCAATGAG.

To note about this clone: The read comes to an end 3 residues before the CDR3 does, leaving the germline J gene to fill in the end. J is TRBJ1-3 and V is TRBV10-3; tentative D call: TRBD1 (5 bases). Trimming removed 11 bases at V and 4 bases at J, with 6 bases between. Germline V CDR1 and CDR2: ENHRY, SYGVKD. The CDR3 has 10 residues. CDR3 in amino acids: CAAGGNTIYF. Incomplete CDR3 DNA: TGTGCCGCAGGGGGAAACACC.

About this clone: At one of its ends the junction is not consistent with the germline gene, which may arise from a read error. From the germline J gene comes the end of the CDR3, since the read stops 3 residues before it. This chain joins TRBV30 and TRBJ2-3; the D gene is possibly TRBD1 (7 bases). CDR3 size: 14 residues. The germline gives CDR1 GTSNPN, CDR2 SVGIG (reference sequence). This CDR3 reads CARSRGAVGETQYF. The part of the CDR3 DNA that was read is TGTGCCAGGAGCAGGGGGGCGGTCGGCGAGACG.

As regards this clone: From the germline J gene comes the end of the CDR3, since the read stops 3 residues before it. This chain connects TRBV20-1 to TRBJ1-2, with TRBD1 matching 8 bases. The CDR3 covers 13 residues. Per the germline V gene, CDR1 is DFQATT and CDR2 is SNEGSKA (reference sequence). The CDR3 DNA, read in part, is TGCAGTGCTAGCCCCGACAGGGGTTTAGGC. It yields the protein CSASPDRGLG. The whole CDR3 reads CSASPDRGLGYTF.

The CDR3 sequence: CASVGLAGEGITGELFF. The part of the CDR3 DNA that was read is TGTGCCAGTGTTGGACTAGCGGGAGAAGGTATCACCGGGGAG. The chain carries TRBV19 and TRBJ2-2; 13 bases match TRBD2. The read halts 3 residues ahead of the CDR3 end, with the missing end drawn from the germline J gene. Germline assignment: CDR1 LNHDA and CDR2 SQIVND (reference sequence). CDR3 length: 17 amino acids. With V trimmed by 8 bases and J by 4 bases, 10 bases remained unmatched.

As to this clone: The CDR3 goes on 3 residues after the read ends, and that part is filled in from the germline J gene. The chain carries TRBV2 and TRBJ2-1; possibly TRBD1 for D (5 bases). Trimming stripped 4 bases from V and 2 bases from J, with 12 bases between. Germline loops: CDR1 SNHLY, CDR2 FYNNEI. This CDR3 is 15 amino acids long. CDR3 protein: CASSVSRVAYNEQFF. The DNA read from the CDR3 is TGTGCCAGCAGTGTAAGCAGGGTGGCCTACAATGAG.

Notes on this clone: The read terminates 3 residues before the CDR3 end, so the remaining end is supplied by the germline J gene. The gene calls are TRBV18 and TRBJ2-5; 9 bases match TRBD1. This CDR3 contains 15 residues. Germline V gives CDR1 KGHSH, CDR2 LQKENI. CDR3 protein: CASSGDGTGQNTQYF. The DNA read from the CDR3 is TGTGCCAGCTCGGGCGATGGGACAGGGCAGAACACC.

As concerns this clone: The read falls 3 residues short of the CDR3 end, and the missing part is taken from the germline J gene. The rearrangement uses TRBV11-2 and TRBJ1-5; D unresolved. Germline CDR1 is SGHAT and CDR2 is FQNNGV. V gave up 5 bases and J gave up 5 bases, with 4 bases separating them. The CDR3 runs to 11 residues. CDR3: CASSRDQPQHF. The CDR3 DNA, read in part, is TGTGCCAGCAGCAGGGATCAGCCC.

For this clone: Read sequence stops 3 residues before the CDR3 end, and the germline J gene provides the missing end. This chain joins TRBV20-1 and TRBJ2-3; 7 bases match TRBD2. After removal of 2 bases from V and 1 base from J, the junction contained 6 bases not matched to a gene. Germline CDR1 and CDR2: DFQATT and SNEGSKA (reference sequence). CDR3 length equals 15 residues. Incomplete CDR3 DNA: TGCAGTGCTAGAATGGGGGGGTTTCGCACAGATACG. It translates to CSARMGGFRTDT. The CDR3, in full, reads CSARMGGFRTDTQYF.

The CDR3 DNA, read in part, is TGTGCCAGTAGTCACGGCGCCGGGACAGGGGGAGATACG. This translates into CASSHGAGTGGDT. In full, the CDR3 reads CASSHGAGTGGDTQYF. The rearrangement links TRBV19 to TRBJ2-3; 11 bases are a match to TRBD1. The missing CDR3 end, 3 residues past where the read stops, is filled in from the germline J gene. CDR3 length: 16 amino acids. V lost 5 bases to trimming and J lost 5 bases; unmatched junction nucleotides: 9. Germline V gene data show CDR1 as LNHDA and CDR2 as SQIVND (reference sequence).

As to this clone: The sequenced fragment ends 3 residues before the CDR3 boundary, so the rest is inferred from the germline J gene. The rearrangement uses TRBV10-1 and TRBJ1-6, with D possibly being TRBD1 (5 bases). V lost 4 bases to trimming and J lost 5 bases, with 18 bases between them. This CDR3 is built from 17 residues. The germline gives CDR1 WNHNN, CDR2 SYGVQD (reference sequence). CDR3 bases read: TGCGCCAGCAGTGGTCGGCCAGACAGAGTAAATAATTCACCC. It translates to CASSGRPDRVNNSP. The whole CDR3 sequence is CASSGRPDRVNNSPLHF.

Concerning this clone itself: The sequenced fragment ends 3 residues before the CDR3 boundary, so the rest is inferred from the germline J gene. The V and J genes are TRBV7-6 and TRBJ2-5; 7 bases agree with TRBD2. The CDR3 extends over 16 amino acids. V was pared by 3 bases and J by 4 bases, with 11 bases of the junction left unmatched. Germline CDR1 and CDR2: SGHVS and FNYEAQ. CDR3 DNA (partial): TGTGCCAGCAGCTTCGGAGGGCAGGGAGGGTTAGAGACC. The encoded protein is CASSFGGQGGLET. The entire CDR3 protein is CASSFGGQGGLETQYF. The full variable domain, with the rest looked up from reference TRBV7-6 and TRBJ2-5, is GAGVSQSPRYKVTKRGQDVALRCDPISGHVSLYWYRQALGQGPEFLTYFNYEAQQDKSGLPNDRFSAERPEGSISTLTIQRTEQRDSAMYRCASSFGGQGGLETQYFGPGTRLLVL.

Of note for this clone: The CDR3 is cut off 3 residues early in the read; its end comes from the germline J gene. The chain is built from TRBV7-2 and TRBJ1-2; D unresolved. The CDR3 sequence is 12 residues long. Germline CDR1 is SGHTA and CDR2 is FQGNSA. V shed 3 bases and J shed 2 bases, with 4 bases lying between them. CDR3 DNA (partial): TGTGCCAGCAGCTTTATAAACTATGGC. Translated: CASSFINYG. The whole CDR3 reads CASSFINYGYTF.

Comment on this clone: The sequence runs out 3 residues before the end of the CDR3; the remainder is reconstructed from the germline J gene. The V gene is TRBV5-1, the J gene TRBJ2-2; 9 positions agree with TRBD2. Germline CDR1 reads SGHRS; CDR2 reads YFSETQ. This CDR3 is 17 amino acids long. Trimming at V came to 2 bases and at J to 2 bases, leaving 7 bases not matched to a gene. The CDR3 sequence: CASSFRPSGENTGELFF. The CDR3 bases that were read are TGCGCCAGCAGCTTTCGACCTAGCGGGGAAAACACCGGGGAG.